The source of this T cell receptor (beta chain) is a study of CD8 T cells in ankylosing spondylitis. General study findings and limits: Disease-linked clones were CD8+ and relatively rare in peripheral blood. According to the report, clones linked to the disease were significantly enriched in matched synovial fluid samples taken from ankylosing spondylitis patients. Among TCR beta sequences, a motif of roughly 8 highly homologous variants appeared characteristic of ankylosing spondylitis blood.

Germline CDR1 KGHSH, CDR2 LQKENI. V shed 3 bases and J shed 0 bases, with 12 bases lying between them. This CDR3 has 15 amino acids. Libraries for TCR beta were made by quantitative 5'-RACE with molecular barcodes. TCRdb fed the 5' RACE reads into MiXCR, producing one record per CDR3 protein. The repertoire holds fewer than 550,000 distinct CDR3 sequences, with approximately 5% as singletons. In this sample, this clonotype turned up a few times. Its antigen is unknown. Specimen: blood, either unsorted or a sorted T cell fraction (not recorded which). This clonotype was obtained from a male donor with ankylosing spondylitis. This chain connects TRBV18 to TRBJ2-7; D uncertain. CDR3 sequence (DNA): TGTGCCAGCTCACCGCCGACTCTCGACTCCTACGAGCAGTACTTC. Amino acids: CASSPPTLDSYEQYF.